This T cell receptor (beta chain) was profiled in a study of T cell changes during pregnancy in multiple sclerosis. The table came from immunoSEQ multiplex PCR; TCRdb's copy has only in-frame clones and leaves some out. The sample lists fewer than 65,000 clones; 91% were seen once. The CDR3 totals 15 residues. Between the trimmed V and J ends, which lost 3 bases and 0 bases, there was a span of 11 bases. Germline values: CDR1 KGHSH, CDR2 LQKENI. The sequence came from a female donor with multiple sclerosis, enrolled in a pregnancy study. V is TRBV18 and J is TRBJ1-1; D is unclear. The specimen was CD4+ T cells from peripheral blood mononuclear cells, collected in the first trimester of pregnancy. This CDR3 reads CASSPDLHMNTEAFF. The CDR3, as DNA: TGTGCCAGCTCACCTGATCTTCACATGAACACTGAAGCTTTCTTT.